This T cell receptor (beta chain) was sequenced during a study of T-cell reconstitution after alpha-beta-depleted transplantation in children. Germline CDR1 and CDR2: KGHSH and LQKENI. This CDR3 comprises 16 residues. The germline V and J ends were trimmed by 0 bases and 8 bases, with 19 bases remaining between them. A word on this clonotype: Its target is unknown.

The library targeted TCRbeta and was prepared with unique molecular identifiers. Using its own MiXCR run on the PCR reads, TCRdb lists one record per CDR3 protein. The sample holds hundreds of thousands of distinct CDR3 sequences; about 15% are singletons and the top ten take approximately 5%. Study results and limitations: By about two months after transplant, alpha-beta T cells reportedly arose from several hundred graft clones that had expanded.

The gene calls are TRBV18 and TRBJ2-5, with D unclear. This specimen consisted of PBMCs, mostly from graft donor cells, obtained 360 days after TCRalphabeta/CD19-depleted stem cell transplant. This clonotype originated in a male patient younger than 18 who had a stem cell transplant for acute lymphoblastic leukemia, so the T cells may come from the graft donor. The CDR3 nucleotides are TGTGCCAGCTCACCACCCCTACCCCAACTCCCTCGAACCCAGTACTTC. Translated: CASSPPLPQLPRTQYF.